This record looks at one T cell receptor (beta chain) sequence and its context. Its antigen is not known. The data stem from a study of blood T cells in healthy people across ages. Study results and limitations: A greater number of naive CD4+ cells and higher diversity distinguished long-lived donors from aged donors. In older individuals, TCR beta diversity per million T cells was lower, falling roughly linearly with age.

Germline values: CDR1 DFQATT, CDR2 SNEGSKA (reference sequence). This CDR3 comprises 14 residues. Trimming cost V 6 bases and J 0 bases, with 14 bases left between them. Using a J-beta primer mix together with a sample-barcoded 5' primer, a second PCR was run for roughly 7 to 12 cycles. TCRdb reprocessed the 5' RACE reads via MiXCR and lists one record per CDR3 protein. The sample gives over a million distinct CDR3 sequences, 40% to 45% of which show up once; around 4% is in the top ten. The receptor's source is a woman aged 18-29 years in good health. Sequencing was carried out using blood. This rearrangement joins TRBV20-1 to TRBJ1-2; D is undetermined. The CDR3 reads CSAPAGYANYGYTF. CDR3 DNA: TGCAGTGCCCCCGCGGGGTACGCTAACTATGGCTACACCTTC.